A single sample is the source of the 5 T cell receptor beta chains below, sequenced in a study of OX40 agonist ivuxolimab in advanced cancers. Assay used: immunoSEQ multiplex PCR; TCRdb lists only in-frame clones, some missing. The sample holds around 50,000 clones; about nine tenths are singletons and the top ten take roughly 13%. This material consisted of CD4+ or CD8+ T cells sorted from blood, taken in a trial of the OX40 agonist ivuxolimab. These receptors came from an adult with an advanced solid tumor such as melanoma, head and neck, liver or kidney cancer.

The chain employs TRBV6-1 and TRBJ1-3, with 7 bases matching TRBD1. Trimming at V came to 4 bases and at J to 2 bases, leaving 8 bases not matched to a gene. The germline V gene encodes CDR1 MNHNS and CDR2 SASEGT. CDR3 size: 16 residues. CDR3 DNA: TGTGCCAGCAGTGGGCAGGGGGGGGTCGCTGGAAACACCATATATTTT. Residues: CASSGQGGVAGNTIYF.

The V gene is TRBV27, the J gene TRBJ2-3; weak D call: TRBD2 (7 bases). Trimming removed 10 bases at V and 7 bases at J, with 18 bases between. The CDR3 length is 13 residues. Germline values: CDR1 MNHEY, CDR2 SMNVEV (reference sequence). In DNA, the CDR3 is TGTGCCATCGGGGGGCATCCCGACTATACGCAGTATTTT. Translation: CAIGGHPDYTQYF.

The gene calls are TRBV4-2 and TRBJ2-7, with 9 bases aligning to TRBD2. Germline values: CDR1 LGHNA, CDR2 YNFKEQ. Trimming cost V 2 bases and J 2 bases; bases outside gene matches: 1. This CDR3 spans 14 amino acids. Here the CDR3 DNA reads TGTGCCAGCAGCCAACCTAGCGGGGCCTACGAGCAGTACTTC. Protein sequence: CASSQPSGAYEQYF.

CDR3 coding DNA: TGTGCCAGCAGCTCCTTCGGGACGGACGAAAAACTGTTTTTT. Encoded protein: CASSSFGTDEKLFF. The genes are TRBV7-9 and TRBJ1-4; possibly TRBD1 for D (5 bases). The germline CDR1 and CDR2 sequences are SEHNR and FQNEAQ (reference sequence). This CDR3 has 14 residues. The V end was cut by 4 bases, the J end by 8 bases, with 14 bases between.

This sequence joins TRBV5-5 and TRBJ1-3; a weak D match, TRBD1 (5 bases). V lost 2 bases, J lost 8 bases, and 14 bases lay in between. CDR3 length equals 14 residues. Germline loops: CDR1 SGHKS, CDR2 YYEKEE (reference sequence). The CDR3 DNA is TGTGCCAGCAGCTTCCGGGACGGCGAGGACACCATATATTTT. Translated: CASSFRDGEDTIYF.